This TCR beta chain stems from a study of cytomegalovirus exposure and HLA in healthy donors. Study-wide background: From donors who were HLA-typed, an early data release held around 80 million unique TCRs.

A few counts support this clone. V shed 1 base and J shed 5 bases, with 16 bases lying between them. CDR3 length: 15 amino acids. Germline V gene sequence: CDR1 SGHRS, CDR2 YFSETQ. The PCR employed 60 Vbeta primers together with 13 Jbeta primers. Clones were sequenced by immunoSEQ multiplex PCR, and TCRdb holds only the in-frame ones, with some missing. Found here are more than 95,000 clones, about four fifths of them singletons; the top ten hold about 3.5%. The gene calls are TRBV5-1 and TRBJ2-7, with a possible D match to TRBD2 (6 bases). The source is a middle-aged woman in good health and CMV-seropositive. The specimen sequenced was PBMCs. The CDR3 DNA is TGCGCCAGCAGCTTGAGTATCGGGAGCAGCAACGAGCAGTACTTC. The encoded protein is CASSLSIGSSNEQYF.